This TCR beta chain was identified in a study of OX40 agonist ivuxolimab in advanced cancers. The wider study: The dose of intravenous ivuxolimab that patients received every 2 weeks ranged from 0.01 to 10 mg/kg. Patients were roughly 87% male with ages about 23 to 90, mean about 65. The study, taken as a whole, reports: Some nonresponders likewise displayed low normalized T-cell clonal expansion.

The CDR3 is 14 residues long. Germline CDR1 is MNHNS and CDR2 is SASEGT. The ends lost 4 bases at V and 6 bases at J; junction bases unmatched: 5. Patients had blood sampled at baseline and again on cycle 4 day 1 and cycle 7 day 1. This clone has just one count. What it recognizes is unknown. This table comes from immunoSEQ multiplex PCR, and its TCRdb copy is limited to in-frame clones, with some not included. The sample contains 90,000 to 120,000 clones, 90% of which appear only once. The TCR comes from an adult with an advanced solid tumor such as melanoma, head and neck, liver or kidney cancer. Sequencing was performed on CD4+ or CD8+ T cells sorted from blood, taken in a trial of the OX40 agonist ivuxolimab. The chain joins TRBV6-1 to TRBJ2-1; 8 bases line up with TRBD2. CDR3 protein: CASSGGTSFNEQFF. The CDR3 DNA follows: TGTGCCAGCAGTGGTGGGACTAGTTTCAATGAGCAGTTCTTC.